A selection of T cell receptor beta chains follows, all from one sample in a study of blood T cell repertoires in COVID-19. TCRdb's copy holds only in-frame clones and misses some; the assay was immunoSEQ multiplex PCR. This table has approximately 330,000 clones, just over 85% appearing once. Source material: PBMCs or T cells enriched from blood (not recorded which). These receptors were obtained from a woman aged 40 to 49 with acute COVID-19. CDR3s include the opening cysteine and the closing phenylalanine or tryptophan. The D gene is left open where the match is weak. Rows give clone size only sometimes, using once, few, many, or a class for an expanded clone.

v_call: TRBV6-5
j_call: TRBJ1-1
d_call: NA
clone_size: NA
cdr3_aa: CASETGSMNTEAFF
cdr3_nt: TGTGCCAGCGAAACCGGGAGCATGAACACTGAAGCTTTCTTT

v_call: TRBV19
j_call: TRBJ1-4
d_call: TRBD1
clone_size: NA
cdr3_aa: CASTGQGALSNEKLFF
cdr3_nt: TGTGCCTCTACGGGACAGGGGGCGCTGAGTAATGAAAAACTGTTTTTT

v_call: TRBV11-2
j_call: TRBJ1-6
d_call: TRBD1
clone_size: few
cdr3_aa: CASSLTGGSYNSPLHF
cdr3_nt: TGTGCCAGCAGCTTAACAGGGGGCTCCTATAATTCACCCCTCCACTTT

v_call: TRBV28
j_call: TRBJ1-4
d_call: TRBD1
clone_size: NA
cdr3_aa: CASSYTGGGLGEKLFF
cdr3_nt: TGTGCCAGCAGCTATACAGGGGGAGGTTTGGGTGAAAAACTGTTTTTT

v_call: TRBV5-5
j_call: TRBJ1-6
d_call: TRBD1
clone_size: NA
cdr3_aa: CASSPDGTGMASPLHF
cdr3_nt: TGTGCCAGCAGCCCGGACGGGACAGGGATGGCTTCACCCCTCCACTTT

v_call: TRBV19
j_call: TRBJ1-6
d_call: NA
clone_size: NA
cdr3_aa: CASSTQGGSPLHF
cdr3_nt: TGTGCCAGTAGTACCCAGGGAGGGTCACCCCTCCACTTT

v_call: TRBV28
j_call: TRBJ2-4
d_call: TRBD2
clone_size: NA
cdr3_aa: CASSKTSGTGIQYF
cdr3_nt: TGTGCCAGCAGTAAGACTAGCGGGACAGGCATTCAGTACTTC

v_call: TRBV5-4
j_call: TRBJ2-7
d_call: TRBD2
clone_size: NA
cdr3_aa: CASSLASGKSEQYF
cdr3_nt: TGTGCCAGCAGCTTAGCTAGCGGGAAGTCCGAGCAGTACTTC

v_call: TRBV29-1
j_call: TRBJ1-2
d_call: TRBD1
clone_size: NA
cdr3_aa: CSVDNSGGSGGYTF
cdr3_nt: TGCAGCGTCGATAACTCAGGGGGCTCTGGTGGCTACACCTTC

v_call: TRBV5-1
j_call: TRBJ2-1
d_call: NA
clone_size: NA
cdr3_aa: CASSFSQGGIEQFF
cdr3_nt: TGCGCCAGCAGCTTCTCACAGGGGGGGATTGAGCAGTTCTTC

v_call: TRBV7-9
j_call: TRBJ2-5
d_call: TRBD1
clone_size: NA
cdr3_aa: CASSLVRLTGVRQETQYF
cdr3_nt: TGTGCCAGCAGCTTAGTCCGCCTGACAGGGGTGAGGCAAGAGACCCAGTACTTC

v_call: TRBV4-2
j_call: TRBJ1-1
d_call: NA
clone_size: NA
cdr3_aa: CASSQGIGWTEAFF
cdr3_nt: TGTGCCAGCAGCCAAGGAATCGGGTGGACTGAAGCTTTCTTT

v_call: TRBV5-5
j_call: TRBJ2-1
d_call: NA
clone_size: once
cdr3_aa: CASSLWFSSYNEQFF
cdr3_nt: TGTGCCAGCAGCTTGTGGTTCAGCTCCTACAATGAGCAGTTCTTC

v_call: TRBV2
j_call: TRBJ2-3
d_call: TRBD1
clone_size: NA
cdr3_aa: CASRETGGTDTQYF
cdr3_nt: TGTGCCAGCAGGGAGACAGGGGGGACGGATACGCAGTATTTT

v_call: TRBV5-1
j_call: TRBJ1-1
d_call: NA
clone_size: NA
cdr3_aa: CASSQMVGGANTEAFF
cdr3_nt: TGCGCCAGCAGCCAGATGGTAGGGGGAGCGAACACTGAAGCTTTCTTT

v_call: TRBV3-1/TRBV3-2
j_call: TRBJ1-2
d_call: NA
clone_size: NA
cdr3_aa: CASSRKGVEDYGYTF
cdr3_nt: TGTGCCAGCAGCCGTAAGGGGGTAGAGGACTATGGCTACACCTTC

v_call: TRBV9
j_call: TRBJ2-1
d_call: NA
clone_size: NA
cdr3_aa: CASSVDLANNEQFF
cdr3_nt: TGTGCCAGCAGCGTAGATCTAGCCAACAATGAGCAGTTCTTC

v_call: TRBV7-3
j_call: TRBJ2-1
d_call: TRBD2
clone_size: NA
cdr3_aa: CASSVGGAGVEQFF
cdr3_nt: TGTGCCAGCAGCGTCGGCGGGGCGGGAGTTGAGCAGTTCTTC

v_call: TRBV2
j_call: TRBJ1-4
d_call: TRBD1
clone_size: NA
cdr3_aa: CASSESLGQGNEKLFF
cdr3_nt: TGTGCCAGCAGTGAATCATTGGGACAGGGGAATGAAAAACTGTTTTTT

v_call: TRBV7-2
j_call: TRBJ2-1
d_call: TRBD2
clone_size: NA
cdr3_aa: CASRSLAGGPGEQFF
cdr3_nt: TGTGCCAGCAGGTCCTTAGCGGGGGGGCCTGGTGAGCAGTTCTTC

v_call: TRBV6-2/TRBV6-3
j_call: TRBJ1-5
d_call: NA
clone_size: NA
cdr3_aa: CASSLIYSNQPQHF
cdr3_nt: TGTGCCAGCAGTCTAATATATAGCAATCAGCCCCAGCATTTT

v_call: TRBV7-2
j_call: TRBJ2-2
d_call: NA
clone_size: NA
cdr3_aa: CASSLIALAHKSGELFF
cdr3_nt: TGTGCCAGCAGCTTAATCGCCCTAGCGCATAAATCCGGGGAGCTGTTTTTT

v_call: TRBV21-1
j_call: TRBJ1-4
d_call: NA
clone_size: NA
cdr3_aa: CASSHFDEKLFF
cdr3_nt: TGTGCCAGCAGCCACTTCGATGAAAAACTGTTTTTT

v_call: TRBV18
j_call: TRBJ2-7
d_call: NA
clone_size: NA
cdr3_aa: CASSPPSSYEQYF
cdr3_nt: TGTGCCAGCTCACCTCCCAGCTCCTACGAGCAGTACTTC

v_call: TRBV10-3
j_call: TRBJ1-2
d_call: NA
clone_size: once
cdr3_aa: CAISERQAVNLGGYTF
cdr3_nt: TGTGCCATCAGTGAGAGACAGGCCGTCAATTTAGGGGGCTACACCTTC

v_call: TRBV19
j_call: TRBJ2-6
d_call: TRBD1
clone_size: few
cdr3_aa: CASSSKTGGASGANVLTF
cdr3_nt: TGTGCCAGTAGTTCCAAGACAGGGGGCGCTTCTGGGGCCAACGTCCTGACTTTC

v_call: TRBV10-3
j_call: TRBJ2-3
d_call: NA
clone_size: NA
cdr3_aa: CAISEGRFTDTQYF
cdr3_nt: TGTGCCATCAGTGAAGGGAGGTTCACAGATACGCAGTATTTT

v_call: TRBV9
j_call: TRBJ2-2
d_call: NA
clone_size: NA
cdr3_aa: CASSEKQGRIGLSRTGELFF
cdr3_nt: TGTGCCAGCAGCGAAAAACAGGGTAGGATTGGATTGAGTCGCACCGGGGAGCTGTTTTTT

v_call: TRBV27
j_call: TRBJ1-2
d_call: TRBD1
clone_size: few
cdr3_aa: CASSRSDRGQSSYGYTF
cdr3_nt: TGTGCCAGCAGTCGCTCGGACAGGGGGCAATCTTCCTATGGCTACACCTTC

v_call: TRBV3-1/TRBV3-2
j_call: TRBJ1-1
d_call: NA
clone_size: NA
cdr3_aa: CASSHPGRNTEAFF
cdr3_nt: TGTGCCAGCAGCCACCCCGGGAGGAACACTGAAGCTTTCTTT

v_call: TRBV27
j_call: TRBJ1-5
d_call: NA
clone_size: few
cdr3_aa: CASSFSSNQPQHF
cdr3_nt: TGTGCCAGCAGTTTCAGTAGCAATCAGCCCCAGCATTTT

v_call: TRBV6-5
j_call: TRBJ2-1
d_call: TRBD2
clone_size: NA
cdr3_aa: CASRDPGLAGGGKFF
cdr3_nt: TGTGCCAGCAGGGATCCGGGACTAGCGGGAGGAGGGAAGTTCTTC

v_call: TRBV27
j_call: TRBJ2-7
d_call: TRBD1
clone_size: NA
cdr3_aa: CASSPGLGTGTTEQYF
cdr3_nt: TGTGCCAGCAGTCCCGGATTGGGGACAGGGACTACCGAGCAGTACTTC

v_call: TRBV5-1
j_call: TRBJ2-5
d_call: TRBD2
clone_size: NA
cdr3_aa: CASSLAGGLETQYF
cdr3_nt: TGCGCCAGCAGCTTAGCGGGAGGACTAGAGACCCAGTACTTC

v_call: TRBV19
j_call: TRBJ2-7
d_call: NA
clone_size: NA
cdr3_aa: CASSGQGGGLLYEQYF
cdr3_nt: TGTGCCAGTAGTGGGCAGGGGGGTGGACTCCTCTACGAGCAGTACTTC